This T cell receptor (beta chain) appears in the sequencing data of a study of blood T cell repertoires in COVID-19. Overall study context: The United States, Italy and Spain supplied acute and convalescent COVID-19 samples. From T cells, B-cell-depleted T cells, or PBMCs came the material, which was cDNA or gDNA.

The germline V gene encodes CDR1 SGHKS and CDR2 YYEKEE (reference sequence). Trimming took 0 bases from V and 8 from J, leaving 15 bases between them. The CDR3 has 16 residues. Methods used by the authors: Amplified reference gene primers provided the basis for estimating nucleated cell counts. The repertoire was sequenced with immunoSEQ multiplex PCR; TCRdb's copy has only in-frame clones and lacks some. V, J and clone size are taken as reported in that table, and D and trimming were inferred from the DNA itself. Among roughly 97,000 clones listed, 85% to 90% were seen once. The chain uses TRBV5-5 and TRBJ1-6, with D perhaps matching TRBD1 (6 bases). The sequenced material came from peripheral blood. The receptor was isolated from a human donor in a cohort sampled during active COVID-19. The CDR3 is CASSLDRTALYSPLHF. The CDR3 bases are TGTGCCAGCAGCTTGGACCGGACAGCCCTATATTCACCCCTCCACTTT.